One TCR beta chain is described in this entry. Its antigen is as yet unknown. These data are taken from a study of shared clonotypes between healthy human individuals. Profiled with immunoSEQ multiplex PCR; TCRdb holds only in-frame clones, not every one. The table shows over a million clones, with about 96% occurring only once. Study outcomes and limitations: The diversity represented, both genetic and in exposure history, was limited by few donors. Rarefaction showed that sequencing of sorted subsets was incomplete (despite large depth).

The CDR3 spans 14 residues. The germline gives CDR1 MNHEY, CDR2 SVGAGI. The V gene lost 4 bases and the J gene lost 6 bases, with 14 bases spanning the gap. The chain uses TRBV6-5 and TRBJ2-3; D call uncertain. This TCR came from a young man in good health. The sequencing input was naive CD4+ T cells sorted from blood. Subset of the sample: CD45RA+ positively selected. CDR3 bases: TGTGCCAGCAGTTCCCCCGGTTTATTGGATACGCAGTATTTT. It is translated as CASSSPGLLDTQYF.